This is a list of T cell receptor beta chains from one sample in a study of blood T cell repertoires in COVID-19. Repertoires were generated with immunoSEQ multiplex PCR, while TCRdb's copy carries only in-frame clones and drops some. This table has approximately 50,000 clones, roughly 90% appearing once. The sample comprised peripheral blood. Source of these receptors: an elderly man with active or convalescent COVID-19. Each CDR3 is given with its conserved first and last residue. D genes are given only for firm matches. Not all rows give a size; the values are once, few, many and, for expanded clones, a class.

J gene,clone size,V gene,D gene,CDR3 length,CDR3 DNA,CDR3 protein
TRBJ2-7,-,TRBV19,TRBD1,14,TGTGCCACCCGCACCGGGACAGGGTCCTACGAGCAGTACTTC,CATRTGTGSYEQYF
TRBJ2-5,-,TRBV30,-,13,TGTGCCTGGAGTGTAGGGGGTCAAGAGACCCAGTACTTC,CAWSVGGQETQYF
TRBJ1-2,-,TRBV19,-,14,TGTGCCAGTAGTATAGATACGTATCTTCTAGGCTACACCTTC,CASSIDTYLLGYTF
TRBJ2-7,-,TRBV6-2/TRBV6-3,-,13,TGTGCCAGCAGCCAACACAGTCCCTACGAGCAGTACTTC,CASSQHSPYEQYF
TRBJ2-3,-,TRBV5-1,TRBD2,16,TGCGCCAGCAGCAGGGGACTAGCGGGAGATCAGGATACGCAGTATTTT,CASSRGLAGDQDTQYF
TRBJ2-7,-,TRBV11-1,TRBD1,15,TGTGCCAGCAGCTTATGGGGACAGGGGGCGGGCGAGCAGTACTTC,CASSLWGQGAGEQYF
TRBJ1-4,once,TRBV19,-,13,TGTGCCAGTAGTACCTTAACGGGTGAAAAACTGTTTTTT,CASSTLTGEKLFF
TRBJ2-7,-,TRBV18,TRBD2,14,TGTGCCAGCTCACCGGCCAGCGGGAGCTACGAGCAGTACTTC,CASSPASGSYEQYF
TRBJ2-3,-,TRBV2,-,13,TGTGCCAGCAGTGAAGGAGTCGCCGATACGCAGTATTTT,CASSEGVADTQYF
TRBJ1-4,-,TRBV19,-,15,TGTGCCAGTAGTATTCAGGGTTGGACTAATGAAAAACTGTTTTTT,CASSIQGWTNEKLFF
TRBJ1-1,-,TRBV5-1,TRBD1,15,TGCGCCAGCAGCGGATCGACAGGGGGCAACACTGAAGCTTTCTTT,CASSGSTGGNTEAFF
TRBJ2-5,-,TRBV21-1,-,16,TGTGCCAGCAAAACGGACAGGGACAGGGTCCAAGAGACCCAGTACTTC,CASKTDRDRVQETQYF
TRBJ1-2,-,TRBV28,-,12,TGTGCCAGCAGTCTTATCAGGGTTGGCTACACCTTC,CASSLIRVGYTF
TRBJ2-4,-,TRBV5-5,-,17,TGTGCCAGCAGCTTTCAGGGGGGCTCGGGAGCCAAAAACATTCAGTACTTC,CASSFQGGSGAKNIQYF
TRBJ2-7,-,TRBV30,-,13,TGTGCCTGGAGTGTACACCGTTCTGGCGAGCAGTACTTC,CAWSVHRSGEQYF
TRBJ1-3,-,TRBV4-2,-,17,TGTGCCAGCAGCCAAGCCCAGGGGTCGGGCTCTGGAAACACCATATATTTT,CASSQAQGSGSGNTIYF
TRBJ2-1,-,TRBV7-9,TRBD2,15,TGTGCCAGCAGCCCGAGCGGGAGAGCCTTCAATGAGCAGTTCTTC,CASSPSGRAFNEQFF
TRBJ1-2,-,TRBV30,-,12,TGTGCCCGGGCGGGGGGAAGCTATGGCTACACCTTC,CARAGGSYGYTF
TRBJ2-3,-,TRBV10-3,TRBD2,16,TGTGCCATCAGTAAGACAGCGGGAGGAGGCACAGATACGCAGTATTTT,CAISKTAGGGTDTQYF
TRBJ1-1,-,TRBV12-3/TRBV12-4,-,12,TGTGCCAGCAGTTTACGGGGCACTGAAGCTTTCTTT,CASSLRGTEAFF
TRBJ2-1,-,TRBV7-9,TRBD2,16,TGTGCCAGCAGCTTTAGCGGGGCGGGAGTATACAATGAGCAGTTCTTC,CASSFSGAGVYNEQFF
TRBJ2-1,-,TRBV2,TRBD2,13,TGTGCCAGCAGAGGGGACGCGGGAGATGAGCAGTTCTTC,CASRGDAGDEQFF
TRBJ1-2,once,TRBV4-2,-,16,TGTGCCAGCAGCCTTGTGGCCCGACAGTCTAACTATGGCTACACCTTC,CASSLVARQSNYGYTF
TRBJ2-7,once,TRBV5-8,TRBD1,12,TGTGCCAGCAGCCCTTACAGGGGCCAACCCAACTTC,CASSPYRGQPNF
TRBJ2-1,-,TRBV4-3,TRBD1,18,TGCGCCAGCAGCCGAGAGGGAAGAGGACAGGGCACCTACAATGAGCAGTTCTTC,CASSREGRGQGTYNEQFF
TRBJ2-5,-,TRBV7-2,TRBD2,15,TGTGCCAGCAGCTTAGTGGCGGGAGAAGGAGAGACCCAGTACTTC,CASSLVAGEGETQYF
TRBJ2-1,-,TRBV25-1,TRBD2,16,TGTGCCAGCAGTGATATTACTAGCGGGACAAACAATGAGCAGTTCTTC,CASSDITSGTNNEQFF
TRBJ2-1,-,TRBV19,TRBD2,18,TGTGCCAGTAGTATAGGACTAGCGGGGGGGAGGAGCTACAATGAGCAGTTCTTC,CASSIGLAGGRSYNEQFF
TRBJ1-3,-,TRBV2,-,12,TGTGCCACCCGGGGACTCGGGGACACCATATATTTT,CATRGLGDTIYF
TRBJ2-5,-,TRBV3-1/TRBV3-2,-,13,TGTGCCAGCAGCCTATCCGCGGGAGAGACCCAGTACTTC,CASSLSAGETQYF
TRBJ1-1,-,TRBV29-1,-,13,TGCAGCTCCACGGCCGCCAGGGGCACTGAAGCTTTCTTT,CSSTAARGTEAFF
TRBJ2-1,-,TRBV19,-,13,TGTGCCAGCTGTGCAGGGTACTACGATGAGCAGTTCTTC,CASCAGYYDEQFF
TRBJ1-3,-,TRBV5-1,-,16,TGCGCCAGCAGCTTGGAGGGGTCCCTCTCTGGAAACACCATATATTTT,CASSLEGSLSGNTIYF
TRBJ2-1,-,TRBV7-9,TRBD2,19,TGTGCCAGCAGCTTAGTCGGAAGAATAGTCGCAATCGCGGGAGGTGAGCAGTTCTTC,CASSLVGRIVAIAGGEQFF
TRBJ1-1,-,TRBV5-1,-,13,TGCGCCAGCACTAGGGGATTGAACACTGAAGCTTTCTTT,CASTRGLNTEAFF
TRBJ1-5,-,TRBV28,TRBD1,15,TGTGCCAGCAGTGTAAGACAGGGGGGCAATCAGCCCCAGCATTTT,CASSVRQGGNQPQHF
TRBJ2-1,once,TRBV7-8,TRBD2,15,TGTGCCAGCACCCAGGCTAGCGGGGGATTAAATGAGCAGTTCTTC,CASTQASGGLNEQFF
TRBJ2-7,-,TRBV30,-,12,TGTGCCTGGAGAGGAGAAAACTACGAGCAGTACTTC,CAWRGENYEQYF
TRBJ2-7,-,TRBV4-1,-,15,TGCGCCAGCAGCCAAGGCCGACAGGCACCCTACGAGCAGTACTTC,CASSQGRQAPYEQYF
TRBJ1-1,-,TRBV6-6,-,16,TGTGCCAGCAGTTACTCGAGCAGAGGAGGGGTCACTGAAGCTTTCTTT,CASSYSSRGGVTEAFF
TRBJ1-5,-,TRBV7-8,-,13,TGTGCCAGCAGCTTACGAGCAAATCAGCCCCAGCATTTT,CASSLRANQPQHF
TRBJ2-5,-,TRBV19,-,13,TGTGCCAGTAATGGGGGGGCCCGGGAGACCCAGTACTTC,CASNGGARETQYF
TRBJ2-7,-,TRBV7-6,-,14,TGTGCCAGCAGCGCTCGACTAGACTCCTACGAGCAGTACTTC,CASSARLDSYEQYF
TRBJ2-7,-,TRBV7-9,-,10,TGTGCCAGCTCGGGGGTCGAGCAGTACTTC,CASSGVEQYF
TRBJ2-7,-,TRBV6-5,-,15,TGTGCCAGCAGTTACTCCGGGATTTCTTTCAACGAGCAGTACTTC,CASSYSGISFNEQYF
TRBJ2-3,-,TRBV11-2,TRBD1,14,TGTGCCAGCAGCTTCACAACAGGGGTGGATACGCAGTATTTT,CASSFTTGVDTQYF
TRBJ1-5,-,TRBV30,-,13,TGTGCCTGGAGTATGACTAGAGATCAGCCCCAGCATTTT,CAWSMTRDQPQHF
TRBJ2-2,once,TRBV11-2,TRBD1,15,TGTGCCAGCAGCTTCAGGGGGCGCAGCACCGGGGAGCTGTTTTTT,CASSFRGRSTGELFF
TRBJ2-7,-,TRBV19,TRBD2,14,TGTGCCAGCCGGAGGGGGACTAGCAGCCACGAGCAGTACTTC,CASRRGTSSHEQYF
TRBJ2-7,-,TRBV5-1,-,12,TGCGCCAGCAGCTTGTCAACCTACGAGCAGTACTTC,CASSLSTYEQYF
TRBJ1-3,-,TRBV7-2,TRBD1,16,TGTGCCAGCAGCTTAGTGGGGACAGCCCCTGGAAACACCATATATTTT,CASSLVGTAPGNTIYF
TRBJ1-1,-,TRBV29-1,-,15,TGCAGCGCTCCCACAGGGTTGGGTGTGAACACTGAAGCTTTCTTT,CSAPTGLGVNTEAFF
TRBJ2-7,-,TRBV10-3,TRBD1,17,TGTGCCATCAGTGAGTCGGGGGGACAGGGTATCTCCTACGAGCAGTACTTC,CAISESGGQGISYEQYF
TRBJ2-7,-,TRBV6-5,TRBD1,15,TGTGCCAGCAGTTATAGCAGGGGGAACCCCTACGAGCAGTACTTC,CASSYSRGNPYEQYF
TRBJ1-5,-,TRBV19,-,17,TGTGCCAGTAGTATAGTCTTCACGGCCGGGATCAATCAGCCCCAGCATTTT,CASSIVFTAGINQPQHF
TRBJ1-4,once,TRBV18,TRBD1,14,TGTGCCAGCTCTGACAGGGTGGCTAATGAAAAACTGTTTTTT,CASSDRVANEKLFF
TRBJ2-5,-,TRBV7-2,-,17,TGTGCCAGCAGCTTACAGCCTACGCTTGCGGGCCAAGAGACCCAGTACTTC,CASSLQPTLAGQETQYF